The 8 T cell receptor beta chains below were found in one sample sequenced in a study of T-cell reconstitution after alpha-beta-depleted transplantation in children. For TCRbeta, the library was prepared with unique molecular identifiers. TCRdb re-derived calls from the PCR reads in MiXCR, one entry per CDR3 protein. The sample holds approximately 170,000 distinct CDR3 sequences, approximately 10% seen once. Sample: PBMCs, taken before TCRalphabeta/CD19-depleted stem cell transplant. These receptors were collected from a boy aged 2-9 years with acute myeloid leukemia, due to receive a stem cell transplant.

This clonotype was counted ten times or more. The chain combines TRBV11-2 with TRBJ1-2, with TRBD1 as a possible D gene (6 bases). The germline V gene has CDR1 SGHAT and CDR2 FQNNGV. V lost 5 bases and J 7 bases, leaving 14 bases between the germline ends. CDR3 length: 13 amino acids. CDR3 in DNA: TGTGCCAGCAGCCAAGACAGGAGGTTTGGCTACACCTTC. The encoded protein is CASSQDRRFGYTF.

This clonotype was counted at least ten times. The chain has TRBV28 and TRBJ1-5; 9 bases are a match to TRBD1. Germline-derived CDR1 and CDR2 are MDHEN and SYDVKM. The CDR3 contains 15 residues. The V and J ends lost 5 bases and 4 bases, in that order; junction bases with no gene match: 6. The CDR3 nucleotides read TGTGCCAGCAGTCAACCGACAGGGGGGAATCAGCCCCAGCATTTT. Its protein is CASSQPTGGNQPQHF.

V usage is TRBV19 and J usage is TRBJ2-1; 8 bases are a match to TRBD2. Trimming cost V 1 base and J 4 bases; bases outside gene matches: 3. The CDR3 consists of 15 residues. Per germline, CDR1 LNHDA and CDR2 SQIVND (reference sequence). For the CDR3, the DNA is TGTGCCAGTAGTATAGGCGGGGGGACTTACAATGAGCAGTTCTTC. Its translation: CASSIGGGTYNEQFF.

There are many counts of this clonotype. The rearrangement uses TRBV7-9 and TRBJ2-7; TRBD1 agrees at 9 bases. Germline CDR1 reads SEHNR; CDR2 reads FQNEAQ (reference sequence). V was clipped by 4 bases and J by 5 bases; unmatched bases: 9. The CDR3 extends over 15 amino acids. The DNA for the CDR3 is TGTGCCAGCAGCTCCATGGGGACAGGGAAGCACGAGCAGTACGTC. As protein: CASSSMGTGKHEQYV.

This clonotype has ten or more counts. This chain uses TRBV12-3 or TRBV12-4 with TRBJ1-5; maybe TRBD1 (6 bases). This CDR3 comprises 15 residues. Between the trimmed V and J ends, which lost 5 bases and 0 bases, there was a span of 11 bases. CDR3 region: CASSGAGASNQPQHF. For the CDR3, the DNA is TGTGCCAGCAGTGGGGCGGGGGCTAGCAATCAGCCCCAGCATTTT.

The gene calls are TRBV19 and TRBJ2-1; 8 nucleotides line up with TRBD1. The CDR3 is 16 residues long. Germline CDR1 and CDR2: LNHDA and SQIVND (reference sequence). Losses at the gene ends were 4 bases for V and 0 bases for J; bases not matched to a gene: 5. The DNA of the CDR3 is TGTGCCAGTAGTAGGAGACAGGGGAGCTCCTACAATGAGCAGTTCTTC. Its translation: CASSRRQGSSYNEQFF.

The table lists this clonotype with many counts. As DNA, the CDR3 is TGTGCCAGCAGCTTAGCGCTCAGCAGGGGAGAGACCCAGTACTTC. It codes for CASSLALSRGETQYF. The rearrangement joins TRBV7-2 to TRBJ2-5; D perhaps matches TRBD1 (6 bases). Germline assignment: CDR1 SGHTA and CDR2 FQGNSA. CDR3 size: 15 residues. V lost 0 bases and J 4 bases, leaving 12 bases between the germline ends.

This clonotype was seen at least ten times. The DNA for the CDR3 is TGTGCCAGTAGTACCTCTAGGCGGGTCGGGGAGCTGTTTTTT. Protein product: CASSTSRRVGELFF. V is TRBV19 and J is TRBJ2-2, with TRBD2 as a possible D gene (5 bases). V gave up 4 bases and J gave up 7 bases, with 13 bases separating them. The CDR3 is 14 residues long. The V gene's germline CDR1 is LNHDA and CDR2 SQIVND (reference sequence). The full variable domain, with the rest looked up from reference TRBV19 and TRBJ2-2, is DGGITQSPKYLFRKEGQNVTLSCEQNLNHDAMYWYRQDPGQGLRLIYYSQIVNDFQKGDIAEGYSVSREKKESFPLTVTSAQKNPTAFYLCASSTSRRVGELFFGEGSRLTVL.